Each of the 3 T cell receptor beta chains below was sequenced from the same sample in a study of a mutant IDH1 vaccine in newly diagnosed glioma. Clones were sequenced by immunoSEQ multiplex PCR, and TCRdb holds only the in-frame ones, with some missing. The table has about 23,000 clones, approximately 88% seen once. Their target antigens are unknown. The time point denotes: week 47, end of study. In every dose of vaccine, 300 ug of mutant IDH1 20-mer peptide was given alongside topical imiquimod. Sequenced material: PBMCs, taken from a glioma patient whose treatment included an IDH1 peptide vaccine. The receptors originated from a man aged 35 to 55 with glioma.

This chain connects TRBV7-9 to TRBJ2-5, with no clear D. Germline V gene data show CDR1 as SEHNR and CDR2 as FQNEAQ (reference sequence). The V gene lost 5 bases and the J gene lost 4 bases, with 8 bases spanning the gap. The CDR3 is 12 residues long. The CDR3 coding sequence is TGTGCCAGCAGCCCATTGACAGAGACCCAGTACTTC. Its translation: CASSPLTETQYF.

The gene calls are TRBV27 and TRBJ1-1; D possibly corresponds to TRBD1 (6 bases). CDR1 and CDR2 (germline): MNHEY, SMNVEV (reference sequence). With 8 bases removed from V and 7 bases from J, the gap between germline ends came to 17 bases. The CDR3 is 13 amino acids. CDR3 loop: CASHYPGTLEAFF. CDR3 bases: TGTGCCAGCCACTACCCCGGGACACTTGAAGCTTTCTTT.

V is TRBV4-1 and J is TRBJ2-3; tentative D call: TRBD2 (6 bases). Per the germline V gene, CDR1 is MGHRA and CDR2 is YSYEKL. The CDR3 is 13 amino acids. V was clipped by 4 bases and J by 8 bases, with 13 bases between them. In nucleotides, the CDR3 is TGCGCCAGCAGCCTGGTCCCGGAGGGTACGCAGTATTTT. Translation: CASSLVPEGTQYF.